This T cell receptor beta chain appears in the sequencing data of a study of early T cells in non-severe SARS-CoV-2 infection. cDNA molecules, individually, were tagged with unique molecular identifiers. TCRdb independently ran MiXCR on the 5' RACE reads; one entry per CDR3 protein. The sample lists about 30,000 distinct CDR3 sequences, less than 6.5% occurring once. This clonotype was counted many times. One junction end disagrees with the germline gene, perhaps due to a read error. Sequenced: whole blood. The source is an adult who was a healthcare worker with PCR-confirmed SARS-CoV-2 infection or an uninfected control (not recorded which).

The CDR3 coding sequence is TGTGCCAGCAGGGACGGGGGCAACTTTCACTTC. This encodes CASRDGGNFHF. The rearrangement links TRBV7-8 to TRBJ2-7, with D tentatively TRBD1 or TRBD2 (6 bases each). CDR1 and CDR2 (germline): SGHVS, FQNEAQ. The CDR3 totals 11 residues.